This T cell receptor (beta chain) was documented in a study of T-cell reconstitution after alpha-beta-depleted transplantation in children. Study findings and constraints: It was newly produced T cells that mostly accounted for T-cell counts and diversity one year after transplant. About two months after transplant, alpha-beta T cells reportedly came from several hundred expanded graft clones.

Library preparation (for TCRbeta) was performed with unique molecular identifiers. TCRdb reanalysed the PCR reads using MiXCR and keeps one entry per CDR3 protein. The table includes 200,000 or so distinct CDR3 sequences, 5% to 7.5% detected once. The sample holds many counts of this clonotype. What it binds is unknown. CDR3 length: 14 amino acids. Germline V gene sequence: CDR1 SGHDT, CDR2 YYEEEE. Trimming took 4 bases from V and 2 from J, leaving 13 bases between them. The chain joins TRBV5-6 to TRBJ2-7; D may match TRBD1 or TRBD2 (5 bases each). The clonotype originates from a girl less than two years old with combined immunodeficiency, due to receive a stem cell transplant. The material was PBMCs, obtained before TCRalphabeta/CD19-depleted stem cell transplant. The chain's CDR3 is CASSHRDGTYEQYF. CDR3 bases: TGTGCCAGCAGCCACCGGGACGGGACCTACGAGCAGTACTTC.